The 10 T cell receptor beta chains given below trace back to one sample, sequenced in a study of blood T cell repertoires in COVID-19. Assay: immunoSEQ multiplex PCR; the TCRdb copy retains only in-frame clones and omits some. The profile covers about 250,000 clones, with more than 75% appearing a single time and about 1% taken by the ten largest. Sequenced material: peripheral blood. The receptor set was obtained from a woman aged 40 to 50 who had recovered from COVID-19.

The chain has TRBV20-1 and TRBJ1-1, with a tentative D call TRBD1 (5 bases). CDR3 length equals 11 residues. Per germline, CDR1 DFQATT and CDR2 SNEGSKA (reference sequence). The germline V and J ends were trimmed by 6 bases and 3 bases, with 8 bases remaining between them. CDR3: CSAPGDTEAFF. The DNA for the CDR3 is TGCAGTGCCCCGGGGGACACTGAAGCTTTCTTT.

The V call is TRBV5-8, the J call TRBJ1-2, with TRBD1 matching 7 bases. V lost 4 bases to trimming and J lost 4 bases; unmatched junction nucleotides: 7. The CDR3 is 14 residues long. Germline CDR1 and CDR2: SGHTS and YDEGEE. The CDR3 here is CASSPRGALYGYTF. In nucleotides, the CDR3 is TGTGCCAGCAGCCCCAGGGGGGCTCTCTATGGCTACACCTTC.

This chain links TRBV21-1 with TRBJ1-2; the D segment call TRBD1 is taken from the table without a DNA check. TRBV21-1 constitutes a pseudogene. CDR3 length equals 15 residues. The CDR3 DNA sequence: TGTGCCAGCAGCACCCGTACAGGGGGGGACTATGGCTACACCTTC. As protein: CASSTRTGGDYGYTF.

The gene calls are TRBV5-1 and TRBJ2-1, with D possibly being TRBD1 (6 bases). In germline, CDR1 is SGHRS, CDR2 YFSETQ. Trimming stripped 0 bases from V and 3 bases from J, with 10 bases between. The CDR3 spans 15 residues. The CDR3 loop reads CASSLGGTNYNEQFF. In DNA, the CDR3 is TGCGCCAGCAGCTTGGGGGGGACAAACTACAATGAGCAGTTCTTC. The variable domain in full, with the rest retrieved from reference TRBV5-1 and TRBJ2-1, is KAGVTQTPRYLIKTRGQQVTLSCSPISGHRSVSWYQQTPGQGLQFLFEYFSETQRNKGNFPGRFSGRQFSNSRSEMNVSTLELGDSALYLCASSLGGTNYNEQFFGPGTRLTVL.

This chain joins TRBV2 and TRBJ2-1, with 9 nucleotides matching TRBD2. Trimming removed 4 bases from V and 13 bases from J; junction bases left unmatched: 5. Per germline, CDR1 SNHLY and CDR2 FYNNEI. CDR3 size: 12 residues. Here the CDR3 DNA reads TGTGCCAGCAGTGGAGAACTAGCGGGCCAGTTCTTC. Protein sequence: CASSGELAGQFF.

The V call is TRBV7-2, the J call TRBJ2-1, with TRBD2 matching over 14 bases. The CDR3 loop spans 13 amino acids. Germline loops: CDR1 SGHTA, CDR2 FQGNSA. J gave up 16 bases and V 5 bases, and 7 bases lay outside the gene matches. The DNA of the CDR3 is TGTGCCAGCAGCACGGGACTAGCGGGAGTAGGATTCTTC. It specifies CASSTGLAGVGFF.

The chain joins TRBV30 to TRBJ2-7; D unresolved. The V and J ends lost 8 bases and 0 bases respectively, with 11 bases between them. This CDR3 has 12 amino acids. Germline V gives CDR1 GTSNPN, CDR2 SVGIG (reference sequence). CDR3 residues: CARAESSYEQYF. In nucleotides, the CDR3 is TGTGCCCGGGCGGAGAGCTCCTACGAGCAGTACTTC.

V and J are TRBV2 and TRBJ2-7, with 7 positions matching TRBD2. CDR1 and CDR2 (germline): SNHLY, FYNNEI. This CDR3 is built from 14 residues. V was clipped by 8 bases and J by 7 bases; unmatched bases: 14. Written as DNA, the CDR3 is TGTGCCAGCGAGCGAGGCCTAGCGGACTTGGAGCAGTACTTC. It translates to CASERGLADLEQYF.

This clone was detected a few times. The chain combines TRBV12-3 or TRBV12-4 with TRBJ2-2; D is undetermined. V was shortened by 5 bases and J by 6 bases, with 7 bases between the two germline ends. The CDR3 covers 12 residues. CDR3 region: CASSLWPGELFF. DNA for the CDR3: TGTGCCAGCAGTCTGTGGCCCGGGGAGCTGTTTTTT.

This chain links TRBV11-3 with TRBJ2-1; 11 bases line up with TRBD2. The CDR3 sequence is 18 residues long. Per the germline V gene, CDR1 is SGHNT and CDR2 is YENEEA. V shed 7 bases and J 7 bases; nucleotides not matched to a gene: 18. CDR3 in DNA: TGTGCCAGCACCACGGGAGTACTAGCGGGAGCACCGGGGAATGAGCAGTTCTTC. It yields the protein CASTTGVLAGAPGNEQFF.